This T cell receptor (beta chain) was captured by sequencing in a study of T cells in Graves' hyperthyroidism and ophthalmopathy (dated by TCRdb to about 2019). For context, the study as a whole: Peripheral blood was collected at initial diagnosis, before any treatment. To identify TCR V-J signatures that set the groups apart, the researchers used a discovery cohort of about a hundred patients, made up of approximately 43 with Graves' ophthalmopathy and about 60 with stable Graves' hyperthyroidism. An independent validation cohort of under 20 hyperthyroidism patients and 17 patients who later progressed to ophthalmopathy tested prospective prediction of ophthalmopathy. The 100 discovery patients were randomly split 7:3 into training and test sets. In more than 5 Graves' hyperthyroidism patients, the study also compared T-cell repertoires from thyroid tissue with T-cell repertoires from blood. Following sampling, methimazole starting at 30 mg daily was given to hyperthyroidism patients, and high-dose intravenous methylprednisolone was given to ophthalmopathy patients. TCR Vbeta CDR3 sequencing of 120 to 150 peripheral blood samples (approximately 44 ophthalmopathy, 75 hyperthyroidism and about 17 progressor patients) is reported in the paper.

Amplification of TCR beta CDR3 regions was carried out from RNA transcripts. For the first round of RT-PCR on the TCR CDR3, the HTBI primer set was used together with the Qiagen OneStep RT-PCR kit. The libraries were constructed in a second round of multiplex PCR and then size-selected and purified. Sequencing of the libraries was done on an Illumina HiSeq2000 using paired-end 100 bp reads. The authors' analysis ran thus. SOAPnuke was used to process the raw data, throwing out any read that contained adapters or uncalled bases, had a mean Phred below 15, or lacked an exact constant-primer or identifier match. High-quality paired reads were merged using COPE v1.2.5, and each unique nucleotide sequence was defined as a clonotype. Clonotypes were aligned to IMGT TRBV, TRBD and TRBJ reference segments using MiTCR v1.1. The analysis included only V-J combinations with a frequency above 0.0001, which together covered 98% to 99.2% of the repertoires. The TCS score was defined as F50 (clonal expansion) divided by E x V (chaos), with BLOSUM62-based TCRdist calculated between CDR3 peptides within each V-J. Welch's t-statistics and random forest reduced roughly 530 V-J features to some 14, which were used in a naive Bayes classifier (R e1071). The public reads were quality trimmed at Q25 with fastp and then assembled into clones with MiXCR by TCRdb, keeping productive beta chains. Rows matching on CDR3 protein sequence are summarized as one entry with the most common DNA and genes. The V and J calls follow TCRdb's processing rather than the paper's. This sample has a few hundred thousand distinct CDR3 sequences in its table, and 15% to 19% of those were observed once. The ten largest clonotypes hold 13% to 15% of the sample.

This clonotype was observed at least ten times. No antigen is known for it. Base qualities are not recorded, but no much larger clone differs from it by a single base. Broad study findings and their caveats: Blood samples also contained most of the expanded thyroid clonotypes (frequency above 0.001), which suggests that blood repertoires may reflect thyroid immune responses. No statistical method was used to fix the sample size in advance, and group allocation was not hidden from the investigators. Ophthalmopathy was separated from stable hyperthyroidism by a 13 V-J signature model, with approximately 86% sensitivity and 81% to 82% specificity obtained in cross-validation and 80%/75% obtained in testing. In validation, the model predicted progression to ophthalmopathy a median of around 6.5 months before onset, with about 67% sensitivity and about 75% specificity.

Via the germline V gene, CDR1 is SGHTA and CDR2 FQGNSA. Relative to germline, V is 2 bases shorter and J is 4 bases shorter, with 9 bases between their ends. The CDR3 runs 14 residues from the cysteine to the phenylalanine. This entry keeps only the CDR3 DNA: 42 bases, framed from base 1. A patient counted as having stable Graves' hyperthyroidism if no progression to ophthalmopathy occurred over 18 months of follow-up. The hyperthyroidism patients were between 18 and 65 years old and newly diagnosed, with a disease duration of less than 2 months. The study excluded patients with uncontrolled infections, other autoimmune diseases, pregnancy or lactation. Diagnoses were established on the basis of clinical symptoms, serum thyroxine and TRAb, thyroid ultrasound, and orbital computed tomography. PBMCs were separated from about 10 ml of fresh peripheral blood using Ficoll-Paque density gradient centrifugation. Total RNA was extracted with Trizol reagent, and quality was checked on an Agilent 2100 Bioanalyzer.

The sequence is built from TRBV7-2 and TRBJ2-1, with the D gene uncertain. The origin of this receptor is a young woman with Graves' hyperthyroidism. Material for sequencing was blood. The sequenced DNA: TGTGCCAGCAGCTTAACCCTAGTTTACAATGAGCAGTTCTTC. Its translation reads: CASSLTLVYNEQFF.